A single sample gave rise to the 2 T cell receptor beta chains below, sequenced in a study of cytomegalovirus exposure and HLA in healthy donors. Sequencing used immunoSEQ multiplex PCR; TCRdb keeps in-frame clones, though not all of them. This sample yields under 200,000 clones, of which roughly nine tenths are seen a single time; more than 3.5% belongs to the top ten. What was sequenced was PBMCs. The receptors derive from a man younger than 35 in good health and CMV-seropositive.

The chain couples TRBV5-1 to TRBJ2-3, with 8 bases lining up with TRBD2. Germline V CDR1 and CDR2: SGHRS, YFSETQ. The V gene end was trimmed by 6 bases and the J gene end by 4 bases; junction bases not matched to a gene: 4. The CDR3 runs 13 residues. CDR3: CASNGGGPDTQYF. Written as DNA, the CDR3 is TGCGCCAGCAACGGGGGGGGTCCAGATACGCAGTATTTT.

This clone was picked up one time. The chain joins TRBV13 to TRBJ2-1; TRBD2 matches 8 bases. The CDR3 contains 16 residues. Trimming at V came to 5 bases and at J to 4 bases, leaving 10 bases not matched to a gene. Germline-derived CDR1 and CDR2 are PRHDT and FYEKMQ (reference sequence). The CDR3 DNA reads as TGTGCCAGCAGCCTTTTAGCGGGAAAATCGTACAATGAGCAGTTCTTC. This translates into CASSLLAGKSYNEQFF.